Shown below are 2 T cell receptor beta chains from a single sample sequenced in a study of T cells in Graves' hyperthyroidism and ophthalmopathy. It was RNA transcripts that yielded the amplified TCR beta CDR3 regions. A set of HTBI primers served as the primers for a first-round RT-PCR of the TCR CDR3. Using its own MiXCR run on the multiplex PCR reads, TCRdb lists one record per CDR3 protein. The sample consists of about 570,000 distinct CDR3 sequences, about half of them appearing once. Sequencing was carried out using peripheral blood or thyroid tissue (not recorded which). Receptors were obtained from an adult woman with Graves' disease, either hyperthyroidism or ophthalmopathy (not recorded which).

As for this clonotype: One base away lies a much larger clone, so this may be a sequencing read error. The rearrangement joins TRBV4-3 to TRBJ2-7; D ambiguous. The ends were cut back, 4 bases at V and 0 bases at J, with 10 bases in the middle. The CDR3 contains 14 residues. Per the germline V gene, CDR1 is LGHNA and CDR2 is YSLEER. CDR3 nucleotides: TGCGCCAGCAGCCGAGTTGGCAGCTCCTACGAGCAGTACTTC. Its protein is CASSRVGSSYEQYF.

This clonotype was recorded only once. The chain uses TRBV7-2 and TRBJ2-2, with 9 bases matching TRBD2. This CDR3 contains 18 residues. Germline trimming cut 1 base from V and 7 bases from J; bases unmatched to any gene: 13. The germline V gene has CDR1 SGHTA and CDR2 FQGNSA. CDR3 in DNA: TGTGCCAGCAGCTTAGGCCCTGCTAGCGGGACTCTTATCGGGGAGCTGTTTTTT. Translating gives CASSLGPASGTLIGELFF.